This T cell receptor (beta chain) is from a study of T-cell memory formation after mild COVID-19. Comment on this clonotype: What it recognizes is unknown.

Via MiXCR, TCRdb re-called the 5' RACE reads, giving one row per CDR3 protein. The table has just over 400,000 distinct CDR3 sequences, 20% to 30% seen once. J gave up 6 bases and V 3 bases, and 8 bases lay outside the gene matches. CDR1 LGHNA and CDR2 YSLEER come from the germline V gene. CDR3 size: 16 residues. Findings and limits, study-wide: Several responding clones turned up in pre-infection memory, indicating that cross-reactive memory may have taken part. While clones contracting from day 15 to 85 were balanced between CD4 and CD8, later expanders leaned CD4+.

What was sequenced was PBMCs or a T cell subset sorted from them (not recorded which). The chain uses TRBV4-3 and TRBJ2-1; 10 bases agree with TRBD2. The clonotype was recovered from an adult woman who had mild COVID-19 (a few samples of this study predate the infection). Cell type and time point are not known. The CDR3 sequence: CASSQVGTSAANEQFF. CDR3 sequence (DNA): TGCGCCAGCAGCCAGGTTGGGACTAGCGCCGCCAATGAGCAGTTCTTC.